The 9 T cell receptor beta chains below all came from one sample that was sequenced in a study of blood T cell repertoires in COVID-19. Profiled with immunoSEQ multiplex PCR; TCRdb holds only in-frame clones, not every one. Of 90,000 to 120,000 clones detected, 84% appear once; the ten largest clones hold roughly 4.3%. Input material: peripheral blood. The receptors were sampled from a human donor in a cohort sampled during active COVID-19.

This clone appeared a single time. The chain links TRBV6-6 to TRBJ2-1, with 10 nucleotides matching TRBD1. V shed 4 bases, J shed 5 bases, and the junction held 5 bases outside the gene matches. The germline gives CDR1 MNHNY, CDR2 SVGAGI (reference sequence). The CDR3 contains 15 residues. The CDR3 nucleotides read TGTGCCAGCAGTTTGACAGGGGGCGGTCACAATGAGCAGTTCTTC. It translates to CASSLTGGGHNEQFF.

This clone was detected only once. The CDR3 sequence is CASSQDYALTSGYTDTQYF. CDR3 DNA: TGCGCCAGCAGCCAAGATTACGCCCTAACTAGCGGCTACACAGATACGCAGTATTTT. This chain uses TRBV4-3 with TRBJ2-3, with TRBD2 matching 8 bases. V was clipped by 0 bases and J by 2 bases; unmatched bases: 13. The CDR3 is 19 residues long. Germline V CDR1 and CDR2: LGHNA, YSLEER.

This chain connects TRBV6-2 or TRBV6-3 to TRBJ2-3; D is possibly TRBD2 (5 bases). The CDR3 runs to 14 residues. Trimming pared 5 bases from V and 0 bases from J, leaving 9 bases between. Germline V gives CDR1 MNHEY, CDR2 SVGEGT. The CDR3 region is CASSPRASTDTQYF. The CDR3 DNA follows: TGTGCCAGCAGTCCGCGGGCTAGCACAGATACGCAGTATTTT.

This clone was seen only a few times. The chain has TRBV18 and TRBJ1-3; tentatively, D is TRBD1 (6 bases). Germline CDR1 reads KGHSH; CDR2 reads LQKENI. The ends were cut back, 3 bases at V and 11 bases at J, with 11 bases in the middle. This CDR3 spans 12 amino acids. CDR3 region: CASSPGAGAIYF. The CDR3 DNA is TGTGCCAGCTCACCCGGGGCAGGGGCCATATATTTT.

The rearrangement links TRBV24-1 to TRBJ2-1; perhaps TRBD1 as D (7 bases). Per germline, CDR1 KGHDR and CDR2 SFDVKD. The V end was cut by 4 bases, the J end by 12 bases, with 24 bases between. This CDR3 region has 16 residues. In DNA form, the CDR3 reads TGTGCCACCAGTGAACTAAAGTCAGGGGGGCTTTTTCGGCAGTTCTTC. It specifies CATSELKSGGLFRQFF.

V gene TRBV2 combines with J gene TRBJ1-1; D unclear. Deletions cut 0 bases from V and 3 bases from J, with 5 bases between. The CDR3 spans 13 residues. Germline V lookup: CDR1 SNHLY, CDR2 FYNNEI. This chain's CDR3 is CASSEARYTEAFF. CDR3 nucleotide sequence: TGTGCCAGCAGTGAAGCGCGGTACACTGAAGCTTTCTTT.

The rearrangement joins TRBV27 to TRBJ2-3, with TRBD1 as a possible D gene (5 bases). V dropped 2 bases and J dropped 3 bases, with 18 bases sitting between them. Germline lookup yields CDR1 MNHEY and CDR2 SMNVEV (reference sequence). The CDR3 loop spans 17 amino acids. The CDR3 loop reads CASSLPGPSIWTDTQYF. In DNA, the CDR3 is TGTGCCAGCAGTTTACCAGGGCCCAGTATATGGACAGATACGCAGTATTTT.

V is TRBV2 and J is TRBJ2-1, with a possible D match to TRBD2 (5 bases). The CDR3 runs 14 residues. Germline CDR1 reads SNHLY; CDR2 reads FYNNEI. Trimming took off 4 bases at V and 4 bases at J, with 11 bases between the two ends. Written as DNA, the CDR3 is TGTGCCAGCAGTGTAGGGCTAGCATACAATGAGCAGTTCTTC. It is translated as CASSVGLAYNEQFF.

CDR3 protein: CASSDGQGHNEQFF. CDR3 DNA: TGCGCCAGCAGCGACGGACAGGGCCACAATGAGCAGTTCTTC. The chain recombines TRBV5-1 with TRBJ2-1, with 8 nucleotides matching TRBD1. Germline V gene lookup returns CDR1 SGHRS and CDR2 YFSETQ. The CDR3 spans 14 residues. With 4 bases clipped from V and 5 bases from J, the junction kept 5 bases outside the gene matches.